Here is one TCR beta chain with its context. This sample was included in a study of blood T cell repertoires in COVID-19. Study processing details: Estimation of nucleated cell counts was performed using reference gene primer amplification. Data came from immunoSEQ multiplex PCR; TCRdb stores just in-frame clones and leaves some out. That table is the source of V, J and clone size, and D and trimming were worked out from the DNA. Altogether some 360,000 clones are present, 89% being singletons, with the ten largest covering roughly 4%. Patients in Seattle were enrolled during active infection, then followed longitudinally. Germline values: CDR1 SGHTA, CDR2 FQGNSA. CDR3 length: 16 residues. Losses at the gene ends were 4 bases for V and 1 base for J; bases not matched to a gene: 4.

The clonotype comes from a woman between 55 and 75 years old with COVID-19, enrolled during active disease. What was sequenced was peripheral blood. The V and J genes are TRBV7-2 and TRBJ2-5, with 12 positions matching TRBD2. The CDR3 coding sequence is TGTGCCAGCAGCTCCCTAGCGGGGGGGCTCCAAGAGACCCAGTACTTC. It codes for CASSSLAGGLQETQYF.